The rows below give T cell receptor beta chains drawn from one sample of a study of PD-1 blockade in classical Hodgkin lymphoma. Only in-frame clones appear in the TCRdb table, and some are missing; sequencing was by immunoSEQ multiplex PCR. The repertoire holds fewer than 100,000 clones, with 85% to 95% as singletons. The sequencing here drew on peripheral blood mononuclear cells (PBMCs), taken before the fourth cycle of nivolumab. The origin of the receptors is a human donor with classical Hodgkin lymphoma. Each CDR3 is given with its conserved first and last residue. D genes are given only for firm matches. Size values are once, few and many counts, or a class for expanded clones, and some rows have none.

J: TRBJ1-2
V: TRBV28
size: -
D: -
CDR3: CASSLWDGANYGYTF
DNA: TGTGCCAGCAGTTTGTGGGACGGAGCTAACTATGGCTACACCTTC

J: TRBJ2-7
V: TRBV29-1
size: -
D: TRBD1
CDR3: CSVTGTGSYEQYF
DNA: TGCAGCGTTACTGGGACAGGGTCCTACGAGCAGTACTTC

J: TRBJ1-5
V: TRBV9
size: -
D: TRBD1
CDR3: CASSAYADGTANQPQHF
DNA: TGTGCCAGCAGCGCGTATGCCGATGGGACAGCTAATCAGCCCCAGCATTTT

J: TRBJ2-1
V: TRBV6-6
size: -
D: -
CDR3: CASSHLWDPAYNEQFF
DNA: TGTGCCAGCAGTCATCTCTGGGACCCCGCCTACAATGAGCAGTTCTTC

J: TRBJ1-5
V: TRBV2
size: -
D: -
CDR3: CASSSGQGVYQPQHF
DNA: -

J: TRBJ2-1
V: TRBV27
size: -
D: -
CDR3: CASSTYREQTDEQFF
DNA: TGTGCCAGCAGTACCTACAGGGAGCAGACGGATGAGCAGTTCTTC

J: TRBJ1-1
V: TRBV4-1
size: -
D: -
CDR3: CASSQDQGSRTEAFF
DNA: TGCGCCAGCAGCCAAGATCAGGGATCGCGGACTGAAGCTTTCTTT

J: TRBJ2-5
V: TRBV27
size: -
D: TRBD2
CDR3: CASSISSGAQETQYF
DNA: TGTGCCAGCAGTATCTCTAGCGGGGCTCAAGAGACCCAGTACTTC

J: TRBJ2-2
V: TRBV28
size: -
D: TRBD1
CDR3: CASSLLGQGKAGELFF
DNA: TGTGCCAGCAGTTTACTCGGACAGGGGAAGGCCGGGGAGCTGTTTTTT

J: TRBJ2-1
V: TRBV27
size: few
D: TRBD2
CDR3: CASSTGLAGGLRDEQFF
DNA: TGTGCCAGCAGTACCGGACTAGCGGGGGGGTTACGGGATGAGCAGTTCTTC

J: TRBJ1-5
V: TRBV27
size: -
D: -
CDR3: CASSFRAELSNQPQHF
DNA: TGTGCCAGCAGTTTTCGGGCAGAACTAAGCAATCAGCCCCAGCATTTT

J: TRBJ2-7
V: TRBV6-1
size: -
D: -
CDR3: CASSEDRVYEQYF
DNA: TGTGCCAGCAGTGAAGACAGGGTCTACGAGCAGTACTTC

J: TRBJ2-7
V: TRBV28
size: -
D: -
CDR3: CASSLTGYEQYF
DNA: TGTGCCAGCAGCCTGACTGGCTACGAGCAGTACTTC

J: TRBJ2-5
V: TRBV5-4
size: -
D: -
CDR3: CASSLRSKTQYF
DNA: TGTGCCAGCAGCCTCCGGTCAAAGACCCAGTACTTC

J: TRBJ2-7
V: TRBV11-3
size: -
D: TRBD1
CDR3: CASSLGRGYEQYF
DNA: TGTGCCAGCAGCTTAGGCAGGGGGTACGAGCAGTACTTC

J: TRBJ2-3
V: TRBV19
size: -
D: -
CDR3: CASSMGPDTQYF
DNA: TGTGCCAGTAGTATGGGGCCAGATACGCAGTATTTT

J: TRBJ1-2
V: TRBV29-1
size: -
D: TRBD1
CDR3: CSDRGTANYGYTF
DNA: TGCAGCGACAGGGGAACAGCTAACTATGGCTACACCTTC

J: TRBJ1-1
V: TRBV7-9
size: -
D: -
CDR3: CASSLSANTEAFF
DNA: TGTGCCAGCAGCTTATCAGCGAACACTGAAGCTTTCTTT

J: TRBJ1-1
V: TRBV7-8
size: -
D: TRBD1
CDR3: CASSRTGNTEAFF
DNA: TGTGCCAGCAGCCGGACAGGGAACACTGAAGCTTTCTTT

J: TRBJ2-5
V: TRBV28
size: -
D: -
CDR3: CASSDGGRETQYF
DNA: TGTGCCAGCAGTGATGGGGGGAGGGAGACCCAGTACTTC

J: TRBJ2-7
V: TRBV15
size: -
D: -
CDR3: CATSLNKGLTSYEQYF
DNA: TGTGCCACCAGCTTGAATAAGGGACTTACCTCCTACGAGCAGTACTTC

J: TRBJ1-3
V: TRBV28
size: -
D: -
CDR3: CASSPTAGNTIYF
DNA: TGTGCCAGCAGTCCGACAGCTGGAAACACCATATATTTT

J: TRBJ2-5
V: TRBV11-2
size: -
D: TRBD2
CDR3: CASSLRGLAGERETQYF
DNA: TGTGCCAGCAGCTTGAGGGGGCTAGCGGGAGAGAGAGAGACCCAGTACTTC

J: TRBJ1-1
V: TRBV19
size: -
D: -
CDR3: CASSISAGGTEAFF
DNA: TGTGCCAGTAGTATATCGGCGGGGGGCACTGAAGCTTTCTTT

J: TRBJ2-3
V: TRBV6-1
size: once
D: TRBD2
CDR3: CASSPRLAKSDTQYF
DNA: TGTGCCAGCAGTCCGAGACTAGCAAAGTCGGATACGCAGTATTTT

J: TRBJ1-2
V: TRBV5-6
size: -
D: TRBD1
CDR3: CASSPTGGGYTF
DNA: TGTGCCAGCAGTCCCACAGGGGGCGGCTACACCTTC

J: TRBJ2-1
V: TRBV27
size: few
D: TRBD2
CDR3: CASSLSASGYNEQFF
DNA: TGTGCCAGCAGTTTATCGGCTAGCGGGTACAATGAGCAGTTCTTC

J: TRBJ2-7
V: TRBV7-6
size: -
D: TRBD2
CDR3: CASSLDPPLAGDYEQYF
DNA: TGTGCCAGCAGCTTAGACCCCCCACTAGCGGGAGACTACGAGCAGTACTTC

J: TRBJ2-3
V: TRBV6-5
size: -
D: -
CDR3: CASARRTRNTDTQYF
DNA: TGTGCCAGCGCGCGCCGGACTCGGAATACAGATACGCAGTATTTT

J: TRBJ2-1
V: TRBV5-1
size: -
D: TRBD2
CDR3: CASSTGTSNNEQFF
DNA: TGCGCCAGCAGTACCGGGACTAGTAACAATGAGCAGTTCTTC

J: TRBJ2-1
V: TRBV10-1
size: -
D: -
CDR3: CASSGGLRDEQFF
DNA: TGCGCCAGCAGTGGCGGACTTCGGGATGAGCAGTTCTTC

J: TRBJ1-2
V: TRBV29-1
size: -
D: -
CDR3: CSVGGSGGYTF
DNA: TGCAGCGTGGGTGGGTCCGGAGGCTACACCTTC

J: TRBJ1-4
V: TRBV28
size: -
D: TRBD1
CDR3: CASSLIAGGREKLFF
DNA: TGTGCCAGCAGTTTAATAGCAGGGGGCCGCGAAAAACTGTTTTTT

J: TRBJ1-1
V: TRBV30
size: -
D: -
CDR3: CAWTGGNGSPAFF
DNA: TGTGCCTGGACCGGGGGGAATGGGAGTCCAGCTTTCTTT

J: TRBJ2-1
V: TRBV29-1
size: -
D: -
CDR3: CSVEGSTGRSYNEQFF
DNA: TGCAGCGTTGAAGGTTCGACAGGGAGGTCCTACAATGAGCAGTTCTTC

J: TRBJ2-3
V: TRBV10-3
size: -
D: -
CDR3: CAISGGGETTDTQYF
DNA: TGTGCCATCAGTGGTGGCGGGGAAACCACAGATACGCAGTATTTT

J: TRBJ1-1
V: TRBV7-9
size: -
D: -
CDR3: CASSTGRGTEAFF
DNA: TGTGCCAGCTCTACAGGGAGGGGCACTGAAGCTTTCTTT